The 22 T cell receptor beta chains below come from one sample, sequenced in a study of tissue T cells after allogeneic stem cell transplantation. Some clones are missing from TCRdb's copy, which holds only in-frame ones; the method was immunoSEQ multiplex PCR. The sample includes 1,800 or so clones, about 45% seen only once; the top ten take around 30%. Time point in this sample: mouse harvest day 14 after allogeneic transplant. Each mouse received 10^7 T-cell-depleted marrow cells plus 10^6 splenic CD5+ T cells by tail vein. Sample: blood. These receptors all come from a female BALB/c mouse given C57BL/6 T cells with graft-versus-host disease after an allogeneic hematopoietic cell transplant.

On this clone itself: The genes and germline here are from mouse. The CDR3 goes on 1 residue after the read ends, and that part is filled in from the germline J gene. V is TRBV26 and J is TRBJ2-4; 9 bases are a match to TRBD1. J was trimmed by 6 bases and V by 6 bases; bases with no gene match: 7. Germline lookup yields CDR1 KGHPV and CDR2 FQNQEV (reference sequence). CDR3 size: 14 residues. The CDR3 bases that were read are TGTGCCAGCAGCCCCGGGACAGGGAGGAACACCTTGTAC. Protein sequence: CASSPGTGRNTLY. The complete CDR3 sequence is CASSPGTGRNTLYF. The complete variable domain, with remaining parts taken from reference TRBV26 and TRBJ2-4, reads NSKVIQTPRYLVKGQGQKAKMRCIPEKGHPVVFWYQQNKNNEFKFLINFQNQEVLQQIDMTEKRFSAECPSNSPCSLEIQSSEAGDSALYLCASSPGTGRNTLYFGAGTRLSVL.

Comments on this clone: Gene names and germline refer to mouse. The read ends 1 residue shy of where the CDR3 ends; the end is completed using the germline J gene. The rearrangement joins TRBV12-1 to TRBJ2-7; TRBD2 matches at 12 bases. J gave up 0 bases and V 4 bases, and 9 bases lay outside the gene matches. From germline, CDR1 is SGHSN and CDR2 HYEKVE. The CDR3 length is 17 residues. The CDR3 loop is CASSPGLGGRSSYEQYF. The CDR3 DNA, read in part, is TGTGCCAGCTCCCCGGGACTGGGGGGTCGGAGCTCCTATGAACAGTAC.

A word on this clone: The gene names given are mouse names. The read ends 1 residue shy of where the CDR3 ends; the end is completed using the germline J gene. V usage is TRBV3 and J usage is TRBJ1-5, with a tentative D call TRBD1 (5 bases). The germline V and J ends were trimmed by 2 bases and 7 bases, with 9 bases remaining between them. CDR3 length: 13 residues. CDR1 and CDR2 (germline): SNHLY, FYNGKV (reference sequence). The CDR3 bases that were read are TGTGCCAGCAGCTTACGGCAGGGACAGGCTCCGCTT. This encodes CASSLRQGQAPL. The complete CDR3 reads CASSLRQGQAPLF.

Details on this clone: Gene names and germline match the mouse. The CDR3 extends 1 residue past the end of the read, so its final part is completed from the germline J gene. The chain joins TRBV20 to TRBJ1-2; D perhaps matches TRBD1 (6 bases). The CDR3 totals 12 residues. Germline CDR1 and CDR2: GFQATS and STVNSAI. V lost 2 bases and J 2 bases, leaving 6 bases between the germline ends. Partial CDR3 DNA: TGTGGTGCTAGGCAGGGGAACTCCGACTACACC. Protein product: CGARQGNSDYT. In full, the CDR3 is CGARQGNSDYTF. The complete variable domain, with remaining parts taken from reference TRBV20 and TRBJ1-2, reads GALVYQYPRRTICKSGTSMRMECQAVGFQATSVAWYRQSPQKTFELIALSTVNSAIKYEQNFTQEKFPISHPNLSFSSMTVLNAYLEDRGLYLCGARQGNSDYTFGSGTRLLVI.

Comment on this clone: Genes and germline are mouse. The read is 1 residue too short to cover the CDR3 end, so that end is filled in from the germline J gene. The V call is TRBV5, the J call TRBJ1-5; D is undetermined. Trimming took off 1 base at V and 4 bases at J, with 2 bases between the two ends. CDR1 and CDR2 (germline): LGHNA, YNLKQL (reference sequence). The CDR3 length is 12 residues. CDR3 in amino acids: CASSQGNQAPLF. The sequenced CDR3 bases are TGTGCCAGCAGCCAAGGGAACCAGGCTCCGCTT.

Turning to this clone: The gene names given are mouse names. Sequencing ends 1 residue short of the CDR3 end; the germline J gene provides the rest. This chain uses TRBV12-2 with TRBJ2-4; a possible D gene is TRBD2 (6 bases). V lost 1 base, J lost 0 bases, and 7 bases lay in between. The CDR3 is made up of 14 amino acids. The germline gives CDR1 SGHLS, CDR2 HYDKME. The CDR3 bases that were read are TGTGCCAGCTCTCTTGGGGGAAGTCAAAACACCTTGTAC. It specifies CASSLGGSQNTLY. The full CDR3 is CASSLGGSQNTLYF.

Notes on this clone: These gene names are mouse names. CDR3 sequence reads: CASSYRGGNERLFF. Partial CDR3 DNA: TGTGCCAGCTCTTACAGGGGAGGCAACGAAAGATTATTT. The chain recombines TRBV12-1 with TRBJ1-4, with TRBD1 identical over 7 bases. Read sequence stops 1 residue before the CDR3 end, and the germline J gene provides the missing end. This CDR3 is built from 14 residues. V shed 3 bases, J shed 4 bases, and the junction held 4 bases outside the gene matches. Germline V gives CDR1 SGHSN, CDR2 HYEKVE.

By sample share, this clone is large (0.1 to 1%). The listed genes are named as in mouse. The CDR3 is cut off 1 residue early in the read; its end comes from the germline J gene. This same CDR3 is encoded by further DNA sequences in the sample. The gene calls are TRBV13-1 and TRBJ2-3; D uncertain. Trimming stripped 0 bases from V and 0 bases from J, with 5 bases between. Germline CDR1 reads NSHNY; CDR2 reads SYGAGN. This CDR3 comprises 14 residues. The CDR3 region is CASSDAGSAETLYF. Incomplete CDR3 DNA: TGTGCCAGCAGTGATGCTGGTAGTGCAGAAACGCTGTAT.

Comments on this clone: Each gene name is a mouse one. The CDR3 end lies 1 residue beyond the end of the read and is filled in from the germline J gene. The chain is built from TRBV26 and TRBJ2-4; 12 bases agree with TRBD2. This CDR3 comprises 15 residues. After removal of 2 bases from V and 5 bases from J, the junction contained 2 bases not matched to a gene. The V gene's germline CDR1 is KGHPV and CDR2 FQNQEV (reference sequence). This chain's CDR3 is CASSLDWGGANTLYF. The DNA read from the CDR3 is TGTGCCAGCAGTCTGGACTGGGGGGGCGCAAACACCTTGTAC.

A note on this clone: All gene names here are mouse names. The read ends 1 residue before the CDR3 terminus; that terminus is restored from the germline J gene. The chain recombines TRBV3 with TRBJ1-4, with a weak D call TRBD1 (6 bases). There are 15 residues in the CDR3. Deletions cut 5 bases from V and 0 bases from J, with 10 bases between. Germline CDR1 reads SNHLY; CDR2 reads FYNGKV (reference sequence). Partial CDR3 DNA: TGTGCCAGCAGCCCCGGGACAATTTCCAACGAAAGATTATTT. Amino acids: CASSPGTISNERLF. The CDR3, in full, reads CASSPGTISNERLFF. The full variable domain, in which reference TRBV3 and TRBJ1-4 provide the parts outside the CDR3, is GPKVLQIPSHQIIDMGQMVTLNCDPVSNHLYFYWYKQILGQQMEFLVNFYNGKVMEKSKLFKDQFSVERPDGSYFTLKIQPTALEDSAVYFCASSPGTISNERLFFGHGTKLSVL.

A word on this clone: Gene labels here are mouse ones. The CDR3 extends 1 residue past the end of the read, so its final part is completed from the germline J gene. V gene TRBV3 combines with J gene TRBJ2-7; TRBD2 aligns across 9 bases. J gave up 7 bases and V 2 bases, and 9 bases lay outside the gene matches. The V gene's germline CDR1 is SNHLY and CDR2 FYNGKV (reference sequence). This CDR3 spans 15 amino acids. The sequenced CDR3 bases are TGTGCCAGCAGCTTATTTGGGGGGGCGCTAGTGGAACAGTAC. It encodes CASSLFGGALVEQY. The CDR3 in its entirety is CASSLFGGALVEQYF.

A note on this clone: At one of its ends the junction is not consistent with the germline gene, which may arise from a read error. Gene names and germline match the mouse. Coverage ceases 1 residue before the CDR3 finishes, and the germline J gene fills in the end. This chain joins TRBV19 and TRBJ2-7; no clear D gene. The CDR3 has 14 amino acids. Germline values: CDR1 FNHDT, CDR2 SITEND (reference sequence). Here the CDR3 reads CPSSIRARGYAQYF. CDR3 DNA (partial): TGTCCCAGCAGTATACGGGCGCGGGGATATGCACAGTAC.

With regard to this clone: Gene names and germline refer to mouse. The CDR3 end falls 1 residue outside the read, so it is completed with the germline J gene. The chain couples TRBV12-2 to TRBJ2-5, with TRBD2 matching over 8 bases. This CDR3 region has 15 residues. CDR1 and CDR2 from the germline V gene are SGHLS and HYDKME. The V and J ends lost 0 bases and 5 bases, in that order; junction bases with no gene match: 6. CDR3 protein: CASSLEGGGLDTQYF. CDR3 DNA (partial): TGTGCCAGCTCTCTCGAAGGGGGGGGCTTAGACACCCAGTAC.

Concerning this clone: Genes and germline are mouse. The CDR3 goes on 1 residue after the read ends, and that part is filled in from the germline J gene. This chain links TRBV13-3 with TRBJ1-1; D is uncertain. Germline assignment: CDR1 NNHDY and CDR2 SYVADS. The CDR3 is 13 residues long. V was clipped by 6 bases and J by 1 base, with 10 bases between them. The part of the CDR3 DNA that was read is TGTGCCAGCAAGGACGGGAGAAACACAGAAGTCTTC. Translation gives CASKDGRNTEVF. In full, the CDR3 is CASKDGRNTEVFF.

This clone was seen a few times. Germline and genes: mouse. The read terminates 1 residue before the CDR3 end, so the remaining end is supplied by the germline J gene. The rearrangement uses TRBV16 and TRBJ1-1, with D tentatively TRBD1 (6 bases). CDR1 and CDR2 from the germline V gene are SGHSA and FRNQAP. CDR3 length: 12 residues. Trimming left V 3 bases short and J 5 bases short, with 7 bases between. The CDR3 sequence: CASSFGTTEVFF. The CDR3 DNA, read in part, is TGTGCAAGCAGCTTCGGGACAACAGAAGTCTTC. Complete variable domain (other parts from reference TRBV16 and TRBJ1-1): NAGVIQTPRHKVTGKGQEATLWCEPISGHSAVFWYRQTIVQGLEFLTYFRNQAPIDDSGMPKERFSAQMPNQSHSTLKIQSTQPQDSAVYLCASSFGTTEVFFGKGTRLTVV.

This clone was picked up a small number of times. The gene symbols are mouse symbols. The read stops 1 residue short of the end of the CDR3; the missing end is completed from the germline J gene. The J gene is TRBJ2-1, the V gene TRBV15, with 11 bases matching TRBD2. The CDR3 runs to 14 residues. The V gene's germline CDR1 is SGHND and CDR2 FRSKSL. V trimming: 5 bases; J trimming: 7 bases; junction bases outside the gene matches: 4. CDR3 protein: CASSLLGGRAEQFF. The DNA read from the CDR3 is TGTGCCAGCAGTCTACTGGGGGGGCGGGCTGAGCAGTTC.

This clone was observed a few times. Here the gene names and germline are mouse. The CDR3 goes on 1 residue after the read ends, and that part is filled in from the germline J gene. This rearrangement joins TRBV5 to TRBJ2-5; 10 positions match TRBD2. Per germline, CDR1 LGHNA and CDR2 YNLKQL (reference sequence). After removal of 4 bases from V and 2 bases from J, the junction contained 6 bases not matched to a gene. The CDR3 loop spans 16 amino acids. The covered CDR3 bases are TGTGCCAGCAGCCCATCTAACTGGGGGGGCCAAGACACCCAGTAC. Protein: CASSPSNWGGQDTQY. The full CDR3 protein is CASSPSNWGGQDTQYF.

Note on this clone: Germline and genes here are mouse. The observed sequence ends 1 residue before the CDR3 terminus, with the missing tail filled in from the germline J gene. The rearrangement joins TRBV3 to TRBJ2-1, with TRBD2 as a possible D gene (6 bases). This CDR3 has 14 amino acids. The germline gives CDR1 SNHLY, CDR2 FYNGKV (reference sequence). The V end was cut by 3 bases, the J end by 1 base, with 7 bases between. Incomplete CDR3 DNA: TGTGCCAGCAGCTTCGGGGGGAACTATGCTGAGCAGTTC. Its protein product is CASSFGGNYAEQF. From start to end, the CDR3 is CASSFGGNYAEQFF.

In its sample, this clone is large. Genes here carry mouse names. The read stops 1 residue short of the end of the CDR3; the missing end is completed from the germline J gene. The rearrangement links TRBV13-1 to TRBJ2-7; 11 bases agree with TRBD2. This CDR3 region has 14 residues. Trimming removed 2 bases from V and 6 bases from J; junction bases left unmatched: 4. CDR1 and CDR2 from the germline V gene are NSHNY and SYGAGN. This CDR3 reads CASSEGTGGFEQYF. Incomplete CDR3 DNA: TGTGCCAGCAGTGAAGGGACTGGGGGTTTTGAACAGTAC.

There are a few counts of this clone. Gene labels here are mouse ones. Sequencing ends 1 residue short of the CDR3 end; the germline J gene provides the rest. The chain couples TRBV13-1 to TRBJ2-1; no reliable D call. The germline V gene has CDR1 NSHNY and CDR2 SYGAGN. Trimming removed 0 bases at V and 0 bases at J, with 4 bases between. The CDR3 totals 14 residues. This CDR3 is CASSDGGNYAEQFF. The sequenced part of the CDR3 DNA is TGTGCCAGCAGTGATGGGGGTAACTATGCTGAGCAGTTC.

As to this clone: Genes and germline come from the mouse. The read terminates 1 residue before the CDR3 end, so the remaining end is supplied by the germline J gene. The V and J genes are TRBV26 and TRBJ2-5; 7 positions agree with TRBD1. Trimming took 6 bases from V and 2 from J; bases not matched to a gene: 2. The CDR3 covers 13 residues. Germline V gene data show CDR1 as KGHPV and CDR2 as FQNQEV (reference sequence). The CDR3 sequence is CASSRQGQDTQYF. The part of the CDR3 DNA that was read is TGTGCCAGCAGCCGACAGGGCCAAGACACCCAGTAC.

Worth noting for this clone: Mouse germline and gene names are used. The sequence runs out 1 residue before the end of the CDR3; the remainder is reconstructed from the germline J gene. The V gene is TRBV19, the J gene TRBJ1-6; possibly TRBD1 for D (5 bases). TRBJ1-6 is given ORF status, its function remaining uncertain. CDR3 length: 14 residues. Germline CDR1 FNHDT, CDR2 SITEND (reference sequence). V was pared by 4 bases and J by 1 base, with 6 bases between. The CDR3: CASSGQSYNSPLYF. CDR3 DNA, as far as it was read: TGTGCCAGCAGTGGACAATCCTATAATTCGCCCCTCTAC.